These 13 T cell receptor beta chains were sequenced from one sample in a study of immune evolution from preneoplasia to lung adenocarcinoma. Profiling relied on immunoSEQ multiplex PCR, and the TCRdb table lists in-frame clones only, not all of them. The sample lists some 9,200 clones; approximately 85% were seen once. Sequencing input: FFPE minimally invasive lung adenocarcinoma tissue. The receptors were sampled from a person between 65 and 80 years old with lung adenocarcinoma.

This chain links TRBV4-1 with TRBJ1-4, with 8 bases lining up with TRBD1. The CDR3 loop spans 16 amino acids. Germline values: CDR1 MGHRA, CDR2 YSYEKL. The ends lost 4 bases at V and 5 bases at J; junction bases unmatched: 9. CDR3 region: CASSLGDRRGNEKLFF. The CDR3 coding sequence is TGCGCCAGCAGCCTCGGGGACAGGAGGGGGAATGAAAAACTGTTTTTT.

J is TRBJ1-2 and V is TRBV4-2; no reliable D call. The CDR3 length is 13 residues. V gave up 0 bases and J gave up 5 bases, with 7 bases separating them. Germline V gives CDR1 LGHNA, CDR2 YNFKEQ. The CDR3 coding sequence is TGTGCCAGCAGCCAAGATCCGATTTATGGCTACACCTTC. This encodes CASSQDPIYGYTF.

Only one count was recorded for this clone. The V gene is TRBV5-6, the J gene TRBJ2-5; no clear D. V was pared by 2 bases and J by 5 bases, with 7 bases between. The CDR3 length is 12 residues. Germline CDR1 reads SGHDT; CDR2 reads YYEEEE. The CDR3 spells CASSLATETQYF. The CDR3 DNA reads TGTGCCAGCAGCTTAGCTACGGAGACCCAGTACTTC.

The chain recombines TRBV27 with TRBJ2-1; TRBD2 aligns across 13 bases. This CDR3 is 15 amino acids long. Germline values: CDR1 MNHEY, CDR2 SMNVEV (reference sequence). J gave up 7 bases and V 5 bases, and 5 bases lay outside the gene matches. DNA of the CDR3: TGTGCCAGCAGTCCACTAGCGGGGGGGCGAAATGAGCAGTTCTTC. Residues: CASSPLAGGRNEQFF.

The rearrangement uses TRBV27 and TRBJ1-2, with D perhaps TRBD1 (5 bases). Deletions cut 0 bases from V and 4 bases from J, with 15 bases between. Germline V lookup: CDR1 MNHEY, CDR2 SMNVEV (reference sequence). CDR3 length equals 16 residues. In nucleotides, the CDR3 is TGTGCCAGCAGTTTATCGGGGTCAGGGTCGGTCTATGGCTACACCTTC. This encodes CASSLSGSGSVYGYTF.

The genes are TRBV5-8 and TRBJ2-2; TRBD1 might be the D (6 bases). Germline V lookup: CDR1 SGHTS, CDR2 YDEGEE. V dropped 3 bases and J dropped 0 bases, with 21 bases sitting between them. The CDR3 contains 19 residues. The CDR3 DNA reads TGTGCCAGCAGCTCCATTCCAGGACAGAGCCCCTCGAACACCGGGGAGCTGTTTTTT. Translated, it gives CASSSIPGQSPSNTGELFF.

This chain links TRBV4-1 with TRBJ2-7, with D uncertain. This CDR3 region has 14 residues. The germline V gene encodes CDR1 MGHRA and CDR2 YSYEKL. Trimming left V 1 base short and J 4 bases short, with 11 bases between. The CDR3 sequence: CASSQALQRYEQYF. The CDR3 nucleotides read TGCGCCAGCAGCCAAGCACTACAGAGATACGAGCAGTACTTC.

The V call is TRBV7-8, the J call TRBJ1-1, with TRBD1 as a possible D gene (6 bases). CDR1 and CDR2 (germline): SGHVS, FQNEAQ. The CDR3 has 14 residues. The V gene lost 5 bases and the J gene lost 4 bases, with 14 bases spanning the gap. CDR3 nucleotides: TGTGCCAGCAGCCAAGGGGGTGGGGGCACTGAAGCTTTCTTT. Its translation is CASSQGGGGTEAFF.

The rearrangement uses TRBV7-2 and TRBJ1-4; 9 positions match TRBD1. The V and J ends lost 5 bases and 6 bases, in that order; junction bases with no gene match: 7. Germline V gene sequence: CDR1 SGHTA, CDR2 FQGNSA. The CDR3 totals 15 residues. In DNA, the CDR3 is TGTGCCAGCAGCGTTGGACAGGGGAGGGATGAAAAACTGTTTTTT. It yields the protein CASSVGQGRDEKLFF.

The rearrangement uses TRBV5-1 and TRBJ1-1; D gene ambiguous. Germline V gene data show CDR1 as SGHRS and CDR2 as YFSETQ. V lost 4 bases and J 5 bases, leaving 18 bases between the germline ends. The length of the CDR3 is 15 residues. The CDR3 is CASSPEGRSGTEAFF. Written as DNA, the CDR3 is TGCGCCAGCAGCCCGGAGGGCCGTTCCGGGACTGAAGCTTTCTTT.

V is TRBV10-3 and J is TRBJ1-1; D not certain. The CDR3 has 13 amino acids. Germline assignment: CDR1 ENHRY and CDR2 SYGVKD. The V end was cut by 6 bases, the J end by 4 bases, with 12 bases between. CDR3 amino acids: CAIRQEDFTEAFF. The CDR3 region has the DNA TGTGCCATCAGGCAGGAGGATTTCACTGAAGCTTTCTTT.

CDR3 residues: CASSLLGAETQYF. The DNA of the CDR3 is TGTGCCAGCAGCTTATTAGGGGCAGAGACCCAGTACTTC. V gene TRBV11-2 combines with J gene TRBJ2-5, with D possibly being TRBD1 (5 bases). Germline V gene data show CDR1 as SGHAT and CDR2 as FQNNGV. This CDR3 has 13 amino acids. Trimming took 2 bases from V and 4 from J, leaving 8 bases between them. Supplemented by reference TRBV11-2 and TRBJ2-5, the full variable domain reads EAGVAQSPRYKIIEKRQSVAFWCNPISGHATLYWYQQILGQGPKLLIQFQNNGVVDDSQLPKDRFSAERLKGVDSTLKIQPAKLEDSAVYLCASSLLGAETQYFGPGTRLLVL.

This CDR3 is CASSPPGAMDTEAFF. DNA for the CDR3: TGCGCCAGCAGCCCCCCGGGGGCCATGGACACTGAAGCTTTCTTT. This chain connects TRBV23-1 to TRBJ1-1; D is perhaps TRBD1 (6 bases). TRBV23-1 is labeled an ORF, and its function is uncertain. V was shortened by 6 bases and J by 3 bases, with 17 bases between the two germline ends. The CDR3 has 15 residues.